Listed below are T cell receptor beta chains from one sample, sequenced in a study of T cells in Graves' hyperthyroidism and ophthalmopathy. TCRdb itself ran the multiplex PCR reads through MiXCR, one entry per CDR3 protein. The data show approximately 560,000 distinct CDR3 sequences, 46% seen once. Input material: peripheral blood or thyroid tissue (not recorded which). Every receptor here comes from a woman between 18 and 29 years old with Graves' hyperthyroidism. CDR3s include the opening cysteine and the closing phenylalanine or tryptophan. A D gene is named only where the DNA matches it firmly. Size is omitted from some rows. Given values are once, few, many or a class for expanded clones.

TRBV7-2	TRBJ1-1	NA	few	TGTGCCAGCAGCCCCCGTGCTATACTGAACACTGAAGCTTTCTTT	CASSPRAILNTEAFF
TRBV7-2	TRBJ2-3	NA	NA	TGTGCCAGCAGCTTCGGTCCCACAGATACGCAGTATTTT	CASSFGPTDTQYF
TRBV29-1	TRBJ1-5	NA	NA	TGCAGCGTTGAGCGGGGGCAAGAGACCCAGCATTTT	CSVERGQETQHF
TRBV25-1	TRBJ1-1	NA	NA	TGTGCCAGCTTCAGGGGAAAGAACACTGAAGCTTTCTTT	CASFRGKNTEAFF
TRBV10-3	TRBJ2-7	TRBD1	few	TGTGCCACCTCTGACAGGGCTTTCGAGCAGTACTTC	CATSDRAFEQYF
TRBV24-1	TRBJ1-5	NA	NA	TGTGCCAGCAGTTCGTCTTTATCGCAGCCCCAGCATTTT	CASSSSLSQPQHF
TRBV10-3	TRBJ2-7	NA	NA	TGTGCCATCAGTGAGCAGGGCGGCAGCTCCTACGAGCAGTACTTC	CAISEQGGSSYEQYF
TRBV9	TRBJ2-7	NA	NA	TGTGCCATCTTGCCGGGCAGCTCCTACGAGCAGTACTTC	CAILPGSSYEQYF
TRBV2	TRBJ1-2	NA	NA	TGTGCCAGCAGCCCCCGGACAGTTTCTAACTATGGCTACACCTTC	CASSPRTVSNYGYTF
TRBV7-8	TRBJ1-6	NA	NA	TGTGCCAGCAGCCAAATGGGACAAAATTCACCCCTCCACTTT	CASSQMGQNSPLHF
TRBV7-2	TRBJ1-4	NA	NA	TGTGCCAGCAGCTTAGACAGGATTGCAACTAATGAAAAACTGTTTTTT	CASSLDRIATNEKLFF
TRBV7-9	TRBJ2-7	NA	NA	TGTGCCAGCAGCCCTCCACGGGGAAACACCTCCTACGAGCAGTACTTC	CASSPPRGNTSYEQYF
TRBV10-3	TRBJ1-6	TRBD1	many	TGTGCCATCACCGAAGGGACAGGGAATTCACCCCTCCACTTT	CAITEGTGNSPLHF
TRBV7-2	TRBJ2-2	NA	NA	TGTGCCAGCAGCCAATGGACAGGAGGGGCCGGGGAGCTGTTTTTT	CASSQWTGGAGELFF
TRBV7-2	TRBJ1-2	TRBD1	few	TGTGCCAGCAGCCAAGTCACCGGGACAGAAGGGGTTGGCTACACCTTC	CASSQVTGTEGVGYTF
TRBV15	TRBJ1-6	NA	many	TGTGCCACCAGCAGACAGCCTACAAGCGAAACGGCGTGGGGACCCCTCCACTTT	CATSRQPTSETAWGPLHF
TRBV25-1	TRBJ1-6	NA	many	TGTGCCAGCAGGAGCTCCTATAATTCACCCCTCCACTTT	CASRSSYNSPLHF
TRBV9	TRBJ1-2	NA	NA	TGTGCCAGCAGCGTAGGTCCGGGCACCTATGGCTACACCTTC	CASSVGPGTYGYTF
TRBV15	TRBJ2-5	NA	once	TGTGCCACCAGCAGCTACACGACAGGCCAAGAGACCCAGTACTTC	CATSSYTTGQETQYF
TRBV10-3	TRBJ1-1	NA	few	TGTGCCAGCAGTTTCTACCATGGGACGGTGAACACTGAAGCTTTCTTT	CASSFYHGTVNTEAFF
TRBV20-1	TRBJ2-7	TRBD1	NA	TGCAGTGCTGGAGACAGGGGAACCTACGAGCAGTACTTC	CSAGDRGTYEQYF
TRBV25-1	TRBJ1-3	NA	few	TGTGCCAGCAGTGATAGGGGCGGTGGAAACACCATATATTTT	CASSDRGGGNTIYF
TRBV6-2/TRBV6-3	TRBJ1-5	NA	few	TGTGCCAGCAGTTACTCAGGGACCGCTAGTCATCAGCCCCAGCATTTT	CASSYSGTASHQPQHF
TRBV20-1	TRBJ2-7	NA	NA	TGCAGTGCTAGAGCGTGGGAGCCCCAGTACTTC	CSARAWEPQYF
TRBV20-1	TRBJ2-7	TRBD2	NA	TGCAGTGCTAGAACTAGCGGGAGGCAGCCGGACGAGCAGTACTTC	CSARTSGRQPDEQYF
TRBV7-9	TRBJ1-4	TRBD1	many	TGTGCCAGCAGCCAAGGGACAGCTAATGAAAAACTGTTTTTT	CASSQGTANEKLFF
TRBV5-1	TRBJ2-7	TRBD2	few	TGCGCCAGCCAGAGACTAGCGGGTTCCTACGAGCAGTACTTC	CASQRLAGSYEQYF
TRBV7-9	TRBJ2-6	NA	many	TGTGCCAGCAGCTTAGGGTGGGTCTCTGGGGCCAACGTCCTGACTTTC	CASSLGWVSGANVLTF
TRBV7-9	TRBJ1-3	NA	NA	TGTGCCAGCAGCCCCATACCAGACACCATATATTTT	CASSPIPDTIYF
TRBV29-1	TRBJ1-2	NA	NA	TGCAGTGCTAGAACCGGGACCTCCTCCTATGGCTACACCTTC	CSARTGTSSYGYTF
TRBV10-3	TRBJ1-6	NA	many	TGTGCCATCAGTGATTACATTGATTCACCCCTCCACTTT	CAISDYIDSPLHF